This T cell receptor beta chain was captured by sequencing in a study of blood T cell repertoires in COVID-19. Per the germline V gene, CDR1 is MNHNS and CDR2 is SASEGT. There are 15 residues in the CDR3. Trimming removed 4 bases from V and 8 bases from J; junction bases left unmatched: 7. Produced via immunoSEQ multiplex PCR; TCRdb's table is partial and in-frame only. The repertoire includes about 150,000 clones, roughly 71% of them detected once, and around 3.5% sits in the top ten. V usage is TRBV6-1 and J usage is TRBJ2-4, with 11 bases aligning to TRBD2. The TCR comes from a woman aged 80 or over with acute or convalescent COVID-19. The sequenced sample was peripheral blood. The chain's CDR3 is CASSVGTSGSDIQYF. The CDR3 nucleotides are TGTGCCAGCAGTGTGGGGACTAGCGGCTCCGACATTCAGTACTTC.